The entry that follows covers one T cell receptor beta chain sequence. The antigen is not known. This specimen comes from a study of neoadjuvant anti-PD-1 for oral cavity cancer. Study-level background: Around day 43, patients without progression received a fourth nivolumab dose before surgery. Study-wide results and caveats: Each response group had just three patients in TCR analyses.

Using immunoSEQ multiplex PCR, the repertoire was profiled, and TCRdb retains in-frame clones only, with some absent. Of over 65,000 clones in the sample, approximately 87% were seen once. The time point was: after neoadjuvant nivolumab, at surgical resection. No culture or expansion preceded analysis of these blood cells. This CDR3 has 14 amino acids. CDR1 is MNHNS and CDR2 is SASEGT in the germline V gene. V was cut by 6 bases and J by 0 bases, with 9 bases left in between. Material: PBMCs, obtained after nivolumab (anti-PD-1) treatment. The chain combines TRBV6-1 with TRBJ1-3, with D possibly TRBD1 on 5 matching bases. The receptor comes from a person aged 35-79 years with oral cavity squamous cell carcinoma. The DNA of the CDR3 is TGTGCCAGCAGCGGGACGGCCTCTGGAAACACCATATATTTT. It yields the protein CASSGTASGNTIYF.